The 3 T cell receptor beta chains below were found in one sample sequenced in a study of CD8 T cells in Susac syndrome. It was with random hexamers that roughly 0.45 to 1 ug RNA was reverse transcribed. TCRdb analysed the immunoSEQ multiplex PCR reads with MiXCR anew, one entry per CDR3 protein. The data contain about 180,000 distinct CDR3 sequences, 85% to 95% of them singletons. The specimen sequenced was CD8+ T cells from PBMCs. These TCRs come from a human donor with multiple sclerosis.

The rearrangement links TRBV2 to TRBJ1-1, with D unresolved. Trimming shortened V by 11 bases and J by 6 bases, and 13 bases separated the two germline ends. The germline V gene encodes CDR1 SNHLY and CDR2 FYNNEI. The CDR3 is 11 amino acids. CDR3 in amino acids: CAAAHDAEAFF. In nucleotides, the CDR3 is TGTGCCGCAGCCCACGACGCTGAAGCTTTCTTT.

The CDR3 region is CSSIPDSIETQYF. The CDR3 bases are TGCAGTTCAATCCCGGACAGCATCGAGACCCAGTACTTC. The genes are TRBV29-1 and TRBJ2-5, with a weak D call TRBD1 (6 bases). The CDR3 extends over 13 amino acids. From germline, CDR1 is SQVTM and CDR2 ANQGSEA.

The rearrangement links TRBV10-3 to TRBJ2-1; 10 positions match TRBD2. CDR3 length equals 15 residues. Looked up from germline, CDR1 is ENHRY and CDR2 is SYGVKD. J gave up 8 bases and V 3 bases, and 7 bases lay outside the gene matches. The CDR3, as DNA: TGTGCCATCAGTGACCCAGCTAGCGGGAGTGATGAGCAGTTCTTC. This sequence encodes CAISDPASGSDEQFF.